These 2 T cell receptor beta chains share one sample of origin, sequenced in a study of blood T cell repertoires in COVID-19. Repertoires were generated with immunoSEQ multiplex PCR, while TCRdb's copy carries only in-frame clones and drops some. Here the sample spans 100,000 or so clones, about 91% being singletons. Sequencing used peripheral blood. The source of these receptors is a man aged 18 to 35 with acute or convalescent COVID-19.

In its sample, this clone was seen once. The chain combines TRBV18 with TRBJ2-5, with 7 bases aligning to TRBD1. Germline V gene sequence: CDR1 KGHSH, CDR2 LQKENI. The CDR3 loop spans 16 amino acids. The V and J ends lost 3 bases and 5 bases, in that order; junction bases with no gene match: 12. CDR3 sequence: CASSPNRDSQKETQYF. CDR3 DNA: TGTGCCAGCTCACCGAATCGGGACAGCCAAAAGGAGACCCAGTACTTC.

In DNA, the CDR3 is TGTGCCAGCAGCCAAGGACAGGGATACGGCTACACCTTC. This sequence encodes CASSQGQGYGYTF. The chain combines TRBV14 with TRBJ1-2; 7 nucleotides match TRBD1. Trimming cost V 1 base and J 8 bases; bases outside gene matches: 4. CDR3 length equals 13 residues. Germline CDR1 reads SGHDN; CDR2 reads FVKESK.